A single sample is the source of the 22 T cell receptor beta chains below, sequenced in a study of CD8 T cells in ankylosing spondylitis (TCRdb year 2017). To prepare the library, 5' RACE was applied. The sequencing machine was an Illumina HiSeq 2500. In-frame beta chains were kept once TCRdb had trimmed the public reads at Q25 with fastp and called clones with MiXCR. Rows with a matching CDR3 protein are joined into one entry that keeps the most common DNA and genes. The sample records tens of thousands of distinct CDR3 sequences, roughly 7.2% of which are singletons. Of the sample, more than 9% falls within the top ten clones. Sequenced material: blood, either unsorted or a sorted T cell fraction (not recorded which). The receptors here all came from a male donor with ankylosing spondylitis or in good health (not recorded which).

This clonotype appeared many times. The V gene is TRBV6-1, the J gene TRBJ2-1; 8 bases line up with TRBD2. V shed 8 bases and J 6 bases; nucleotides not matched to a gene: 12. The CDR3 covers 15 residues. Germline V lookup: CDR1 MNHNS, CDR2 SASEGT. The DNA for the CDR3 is TGTGCCAGCGTACGTAGTAGCGGGACCCCCAATGAGCAGTTCTTC. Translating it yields CASVRSSGTPNEQFF.

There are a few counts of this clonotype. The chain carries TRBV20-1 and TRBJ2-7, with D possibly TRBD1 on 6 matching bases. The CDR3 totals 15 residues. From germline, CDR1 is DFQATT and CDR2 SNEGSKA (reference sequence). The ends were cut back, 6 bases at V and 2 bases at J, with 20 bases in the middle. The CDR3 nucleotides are TGCAGTGCCCCGAAAACCCCGGGACAAGCCTACGAGCAGTACTTC. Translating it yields CSAPKTPGQAYEQYF.

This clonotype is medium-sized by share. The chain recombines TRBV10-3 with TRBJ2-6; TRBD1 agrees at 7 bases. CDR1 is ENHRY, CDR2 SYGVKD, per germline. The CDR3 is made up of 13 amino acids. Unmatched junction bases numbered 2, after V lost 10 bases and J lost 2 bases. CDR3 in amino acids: CATGQAGANVLTF. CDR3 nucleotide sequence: TGTGCCACCGGACAGGCTGGGGCCAACGTCCTGACTTTC.

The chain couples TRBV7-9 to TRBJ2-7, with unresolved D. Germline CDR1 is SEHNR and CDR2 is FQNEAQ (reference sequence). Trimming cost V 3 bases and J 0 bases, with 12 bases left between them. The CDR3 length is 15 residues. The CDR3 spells CASSFSPLSSYEQYF. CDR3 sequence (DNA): TGTGCCAGCAGCTTTAGTCCCCTGAGCTCCTACGAGCAGTACTTC.

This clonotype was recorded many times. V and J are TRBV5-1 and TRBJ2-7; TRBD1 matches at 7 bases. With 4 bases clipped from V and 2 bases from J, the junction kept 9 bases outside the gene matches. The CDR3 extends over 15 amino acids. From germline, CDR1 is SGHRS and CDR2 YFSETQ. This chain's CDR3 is CASSVSPGQPYEQYF. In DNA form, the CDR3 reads TGCGCCAGCAGCGTATCGCCGGGACAGCCCTACGAGCAGTACTTC.

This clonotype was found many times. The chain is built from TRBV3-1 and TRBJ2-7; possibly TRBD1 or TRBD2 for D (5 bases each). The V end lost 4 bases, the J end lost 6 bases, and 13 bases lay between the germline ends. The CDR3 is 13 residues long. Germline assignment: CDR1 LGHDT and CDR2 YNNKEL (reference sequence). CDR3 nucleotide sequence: TGTGCCAGCAGCCCCCTAGCTGGGGGCGAGCAGTACTTC. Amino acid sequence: CASSPLAGGEQYF.

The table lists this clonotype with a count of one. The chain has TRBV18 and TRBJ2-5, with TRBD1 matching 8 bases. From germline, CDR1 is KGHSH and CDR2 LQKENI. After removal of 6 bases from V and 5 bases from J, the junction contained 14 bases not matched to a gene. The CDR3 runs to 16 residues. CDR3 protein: CASSPIWTGQGETQYF. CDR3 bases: TGTGCCAGCTCTCCTATCTGGACTGGACAGGGCGAGACCCAGTACTTC. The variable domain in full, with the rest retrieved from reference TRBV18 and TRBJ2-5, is NAGVMQNPRHLVRRRGQEARLRCSPMKGHSHVYWYRQLPEEGLKFMVYLQKENIIDESGMPKERFSAEFPKEGPSILRIQQVVRGDSAAYFCASSPIWTGQGETQYFGPGTRLLVL.

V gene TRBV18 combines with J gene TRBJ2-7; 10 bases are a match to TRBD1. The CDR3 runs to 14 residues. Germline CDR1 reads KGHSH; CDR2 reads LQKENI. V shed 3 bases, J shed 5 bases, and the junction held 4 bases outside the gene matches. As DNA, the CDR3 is TGTGCCAGCTCACCTCAAGGGACAGGGGACGAGCAGTACTTC. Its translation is CASSPQGTGDEQYF.

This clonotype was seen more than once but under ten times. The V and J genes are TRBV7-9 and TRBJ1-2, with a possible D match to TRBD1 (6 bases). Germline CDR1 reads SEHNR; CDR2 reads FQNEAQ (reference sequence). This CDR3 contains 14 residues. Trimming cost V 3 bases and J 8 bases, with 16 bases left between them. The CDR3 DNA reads TGTGCCAGCAGCTTTCCCGGGACAATAGGAGGCTACACCTTC. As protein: CASSFPGTIGGYTF.

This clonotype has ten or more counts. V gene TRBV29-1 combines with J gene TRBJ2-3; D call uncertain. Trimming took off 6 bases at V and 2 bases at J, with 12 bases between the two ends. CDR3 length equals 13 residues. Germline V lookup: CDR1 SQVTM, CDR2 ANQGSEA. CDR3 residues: CSVYGQFTDTQYF. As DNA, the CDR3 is TGCAGCGTCTACGGGCAGTTCACAGATACGCAGTATTTT.

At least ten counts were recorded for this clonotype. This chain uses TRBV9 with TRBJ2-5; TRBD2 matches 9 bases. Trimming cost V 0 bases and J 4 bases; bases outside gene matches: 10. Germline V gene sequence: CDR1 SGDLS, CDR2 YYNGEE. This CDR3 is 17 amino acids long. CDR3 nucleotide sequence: TGTGCCAGCAGCGTAGAAGTCGGCGGGAGGGCCGGAGAGACCCAGTACTTC. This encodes CASSVEVGGRAGETQYF. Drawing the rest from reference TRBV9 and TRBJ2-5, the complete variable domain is DSGVTQTPKHLITATGQRVTLRCSPRSGDLSVYWYQQSLDQGLQFLIQYYNGEERAKGNILERFSAQQFPDLHSELNLSSLELGDSALYFCASSVEVGGRAGETQYFGPGTRLLVL.

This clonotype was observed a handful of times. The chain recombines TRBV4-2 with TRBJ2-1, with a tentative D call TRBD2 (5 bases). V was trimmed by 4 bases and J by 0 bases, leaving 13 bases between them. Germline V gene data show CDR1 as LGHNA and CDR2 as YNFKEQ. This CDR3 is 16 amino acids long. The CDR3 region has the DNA TGTGCCAGCAGCCCCCGGACTCTAGACTCCTACAATGAGCAGTTCTTC. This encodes CASSPRTLDSYNEQFF.

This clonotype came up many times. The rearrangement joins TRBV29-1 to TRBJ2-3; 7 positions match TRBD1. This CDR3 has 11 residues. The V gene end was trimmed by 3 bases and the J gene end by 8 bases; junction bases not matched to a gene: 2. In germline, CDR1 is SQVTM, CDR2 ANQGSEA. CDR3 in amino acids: CSVDTGATQYF. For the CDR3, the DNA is TGCAGCGTTGATACAGGGGCTACGCAGTATTTT.

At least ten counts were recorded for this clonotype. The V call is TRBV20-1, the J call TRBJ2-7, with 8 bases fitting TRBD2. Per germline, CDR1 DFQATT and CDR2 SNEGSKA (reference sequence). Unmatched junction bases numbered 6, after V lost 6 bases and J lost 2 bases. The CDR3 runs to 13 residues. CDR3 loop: CSAEREGPYEQYF. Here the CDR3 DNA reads TGCAGTGCGGAACGGGAGGGCCCCTACGAGCAGTACTTC.

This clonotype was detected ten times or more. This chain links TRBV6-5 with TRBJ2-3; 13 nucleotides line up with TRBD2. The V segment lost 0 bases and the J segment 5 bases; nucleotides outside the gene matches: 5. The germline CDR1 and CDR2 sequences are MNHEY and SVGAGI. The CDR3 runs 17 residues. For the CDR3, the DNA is TGTGCCAGCAGTTACTCCGGGACTAGCGGGGTTGGAGATACGCAGTATTTT. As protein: CASSYSGTSGVGDTQYF.

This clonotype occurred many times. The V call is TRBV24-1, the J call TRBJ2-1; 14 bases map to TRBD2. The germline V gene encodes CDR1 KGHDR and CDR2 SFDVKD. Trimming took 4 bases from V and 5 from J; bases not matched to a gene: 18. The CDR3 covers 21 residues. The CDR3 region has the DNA TGTGCCACCAGTGACACAAGTCCGACTAGCGGGAGGGCCGGGGGGAACAATGAGCAGTTCTTC. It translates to CATSDTSPTSGRAGGNNEQFF.

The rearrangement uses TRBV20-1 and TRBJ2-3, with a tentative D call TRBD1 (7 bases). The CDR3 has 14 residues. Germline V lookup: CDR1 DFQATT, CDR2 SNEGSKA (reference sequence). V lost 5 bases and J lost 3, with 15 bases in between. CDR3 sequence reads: CSAAVEGATDTQYF. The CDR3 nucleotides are TGCAGTGCTGCAGTGGAGGGGGCAACAGATACGCAGTATTTT.

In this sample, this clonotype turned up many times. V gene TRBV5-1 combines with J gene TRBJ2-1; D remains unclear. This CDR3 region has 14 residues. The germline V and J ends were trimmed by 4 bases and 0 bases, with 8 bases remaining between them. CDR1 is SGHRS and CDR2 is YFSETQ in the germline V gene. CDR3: CASSLPSSYNEQFF. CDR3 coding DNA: TGCGCCAGCAGCCTCCCTAGCTCCTACAATGAGCAGTTCTTC.

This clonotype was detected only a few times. In DNA, the CDR3 is TGTGCCAGCAGCTCTAGTTCTGTGTTAAATGAGCAGTTCTTC. Translation: CASSSSSVLNEQFF. The chain combines TRBV7-2 with TRBJ2-1, with unresolved D. CDR1 SGHTA and CDR2 FQGNSA come from the germline V gene. This CDR3 region has 14 residues. V was trimmed by 4 bases and J by 7 bases, leaving 14 bases between them. Supplemented by reference TRBV7-2 and TRBJ2-1, the full variable domain reads GAGVSQSPSNKVTEKGKDVELRCDPISGHTALYWYRQSLGQGLEFLIYFQGNSAPDKSGLPSDRFSAERTGGSVSTLTIQRTQQEDSAVYLCASSSSSVLNEQFFGPGTRLTVL.

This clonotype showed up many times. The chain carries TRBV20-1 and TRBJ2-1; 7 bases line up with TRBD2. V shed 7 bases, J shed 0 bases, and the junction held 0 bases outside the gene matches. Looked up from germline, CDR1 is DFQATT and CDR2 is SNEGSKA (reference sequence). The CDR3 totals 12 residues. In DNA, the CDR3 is TGCAGTGGCGGGAGCTCCTACAATGAGCAGTTCTTC. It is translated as CSGGSSYNEQFF.

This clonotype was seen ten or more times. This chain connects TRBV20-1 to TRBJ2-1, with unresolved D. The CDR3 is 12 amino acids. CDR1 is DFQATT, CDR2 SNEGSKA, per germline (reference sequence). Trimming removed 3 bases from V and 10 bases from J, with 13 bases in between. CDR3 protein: CSASSPMAEQFF. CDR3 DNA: TGCAGTGCTAGCAGTCCGATGGCGGAGCAGTTCTTC.

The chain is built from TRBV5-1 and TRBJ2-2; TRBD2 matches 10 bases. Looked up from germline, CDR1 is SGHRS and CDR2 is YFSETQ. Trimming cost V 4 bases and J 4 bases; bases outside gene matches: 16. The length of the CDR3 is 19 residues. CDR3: CASSLDASGSLGRTGELFF. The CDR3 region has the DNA TGCGCCAGCAGCCTCGATGCTAGCGGGAGTCTGGGGCGCACCGGGGAGCTGTTTTTT.